This TCR beta chain was recovered during a study of CD8+CD57+ T cells in acquired aplastic anemia. Study overall: An average of roughly 3 ug of DNA was obtained from sorted CD4+ and CD8+ cells.

The template used for profiling TCR beta VDJ and CDR3 was genomic DNA. One entry per CDR3 protein, called by TCRdb with MiXCR from the reads. The sample includes 260,000 or so distinct CDR3 sequences, roughly 82% seen only once; the top ten take about two fifths. Patients picked for sequencing had shown CD8+CD57+ cell expansion detected by flow cytometry. A severe acquired aplastic anemia diagnosis applied to all patients. Per the germline V gene, CDR1 is SGHAT and CDR2 is FQNNGV. The CDR3 runs to 15 residues. V lost 1 base and J lost 3, with 10 bases in between. On this clonotype: The antigen is unknown.

Findings and limits, study-wide: Significance was not reached for CD8+ Simpson's diversity between patients and controls. Overlapping CD8+ CDR3 repertoires of patients and controls contained approximately 29 shared sequences.

The genes are TRBV11-2 and TRBJ2-1; D is possibly TRBD1 or TRBD2 (5 bases each). The clonotype comes from a human donor with aplastic anemia. Sequenced: sorted CD4+, CD8+, or CD8+CD57+ T cells (not recorded which) from PBMCs. CDR3 protein: CASSLGDGNYNEQFF. In DNA form, the CDR3 reads TGTGCCAGCAGCTTAGGGGACGGAAACTACAATGAGCAGTTCTTC.